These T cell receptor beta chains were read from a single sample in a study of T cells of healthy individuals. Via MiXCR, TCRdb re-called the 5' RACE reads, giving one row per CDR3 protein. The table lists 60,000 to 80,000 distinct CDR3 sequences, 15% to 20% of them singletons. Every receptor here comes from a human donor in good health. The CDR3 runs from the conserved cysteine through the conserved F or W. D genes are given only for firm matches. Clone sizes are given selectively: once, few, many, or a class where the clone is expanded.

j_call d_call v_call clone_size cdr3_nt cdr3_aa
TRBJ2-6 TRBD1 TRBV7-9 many TGTGCCAGCAGGGGACAGGTATTCTCTGGGGCCAACGTCCTGACTTTC CASRGQVFSGANVLTF
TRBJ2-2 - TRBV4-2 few TGTGCCAGCAGCCTCTCCGGGACTCAGCTCGACGGGGAGCTGTTTTTT CASSLSGTQLDGELFF
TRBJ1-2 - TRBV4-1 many TGCGCCAGCAGTCCGGGTCTTCTCTATGGCTACACCTTC CASSPGLLYGYTF
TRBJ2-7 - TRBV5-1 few TGCGCCAGCAGCTTGGCTATCTCCTACGAGCAGTACTTC CASSLAISYEQYF
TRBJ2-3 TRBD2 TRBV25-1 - TGTGCCAGCAGTGAAACGGGGGGGCTCACAGATACGCAGTATTTT CASSETGGLTDTQYF
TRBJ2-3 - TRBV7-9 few TGTGCCAGCAGCCCCGAGAGGGAGTCAGATACGCAGTATTTT CASSPERESDTQYF
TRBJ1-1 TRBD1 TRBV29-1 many TGCAGCCCTACAGGGGGCAACATGAACACTGAAGCTTTCTTT CSPTGGNMNTEAFF
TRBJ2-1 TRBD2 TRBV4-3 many TGCGCCAGCAGCCAAGATGTGGCGGGACTAGCGGGATACAATGAGCAGTTCTTC CASSQDVAGLAGYNEQFF
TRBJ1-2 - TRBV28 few TGTGCCAGCAGGCCAGGGCCCTCCAACTATGGCTACACCTTC CASRPGPSNYGYTF
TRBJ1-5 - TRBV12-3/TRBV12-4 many TGTGCCAGCAGTTACGCTCTGGGGGGGGGGCAGCCCCAGCATTTT CASSYALGGGQPQHF
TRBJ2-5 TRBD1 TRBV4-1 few TGCGCCAGCAGCCTACAGGGGTTCCAAGAGACCCAGTACTTC CASSLQGFQETQYF
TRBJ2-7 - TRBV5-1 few TGCGCCAGCAGCCTTCAATTGGACAGTGGAGAGCAGTACTTC CASSLQLDSGEQYF
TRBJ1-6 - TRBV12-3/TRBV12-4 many TGTGCCAGCAGTGACCCAAATTCACCCCTCCACTTT CASSDPNSPLHF
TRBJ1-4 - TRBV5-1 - TGCGCCAGCAGCTTGGTTGCCAGCCCCCGTAACCTTGAAAAACTGTTTTTT CASSLVASPRNLEKLFF
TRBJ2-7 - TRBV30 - TGTGCCTGGAGTGAGGGGGACCCCTCCTACGAGCAGTACTTC CAWSEGDPSYEQYF
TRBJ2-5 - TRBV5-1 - TGCGCCAGCAGGCTGGGCAGACTCCTACAAGAGACCCAGTACTTC CASRLGRLLQETQYF
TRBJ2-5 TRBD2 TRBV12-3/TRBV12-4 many TGTGCCAGCAGTTTGGTCCCCGGGACTAGCGGGGGGGCAATAGGAGAGACCCAGTACTTC CASSLVPGTSGGAIGETQYF
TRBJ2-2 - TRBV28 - TGTGCCAGCAGTTTGTATAACACCGGGGAGCTGTTTTTT CASSLYNTGELFF
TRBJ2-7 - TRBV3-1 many TGTGCCAGCAGCCACGGAAGAAACGAGCAGTACTTC CASSHGRNEQYF
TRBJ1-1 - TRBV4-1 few TGCGCCAGCAGCCAAGGGTCAAGAGGCAGGGTTGGTGGAGCTTTCTTT CASSQGSRGRVGGAFF
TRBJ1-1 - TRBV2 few - CASSTSMGAFNTEAFF
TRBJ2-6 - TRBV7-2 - TGTGCCAGCAGCCAATCCGTGGGGGTAGGGGCCAACGTCCTGACTTTC CASSQSVGVGANVLTF
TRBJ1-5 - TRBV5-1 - TGCGCCAGCAGCCCGACAGGCAGAGGTTCAGATCAGCCCCAGCATTTT CASSPTGRGSDQPQHF
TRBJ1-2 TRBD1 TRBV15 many TGTGCCACCAGCAGCGCAGGGGGTAACTATGGCTACACCTTC CATSSAGGNYGYTF
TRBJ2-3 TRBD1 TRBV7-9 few TGTGCCAGCAGCCCCCAGGCGGGACAGGATTTAGCAGATACGCAGTATTTT CASSPQAGQDLADTQYF
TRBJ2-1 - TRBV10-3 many TGTGCCATCAGTTCTTCATGGGGTTACAATGAGCAGTTCTTC CAISSSWGYNEQFF
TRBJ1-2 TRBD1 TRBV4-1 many TGCGCCAGCAGCCACCCTCTTCGGGGCAGGGGGGTGGGAGGCTACACCTTC CASSHPLRGRGVGGYTF
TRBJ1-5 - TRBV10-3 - TGTGCCATCAGTGAATTGGGTCAGAAAGGGGAGCCCCAGCATTTT CAISELGQKGEPQHF
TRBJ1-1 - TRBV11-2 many TGTGCCAGCAGCTTTAGGGCTACAGACACTGAAGCTTTCTTT CASSFRATDTEAFF
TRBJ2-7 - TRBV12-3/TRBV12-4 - TGTGCCAGCAGTCAGGTGGACGGGACCTACGAGCAGTACTTC CASSQVDGTYEQYF
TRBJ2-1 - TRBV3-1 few - CASSHTGASVLDNEQFF
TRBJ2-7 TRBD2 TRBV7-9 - TGTGCCAGCAGCTCAACCGGGACTAGCGGGATAGACGAGCAGTACTTC CASSSTGTSGIDEQYF
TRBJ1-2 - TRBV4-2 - TGTGCCAGCAGCCAAGAAGTGGGGGGCCGGGGTTATGGCTACACCTTC CASSQEVGGRGYGYTF
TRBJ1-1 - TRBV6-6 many TGTGCCAGCATGCACAGATATGAAGCTTTCTTT CASMHRYEAFF